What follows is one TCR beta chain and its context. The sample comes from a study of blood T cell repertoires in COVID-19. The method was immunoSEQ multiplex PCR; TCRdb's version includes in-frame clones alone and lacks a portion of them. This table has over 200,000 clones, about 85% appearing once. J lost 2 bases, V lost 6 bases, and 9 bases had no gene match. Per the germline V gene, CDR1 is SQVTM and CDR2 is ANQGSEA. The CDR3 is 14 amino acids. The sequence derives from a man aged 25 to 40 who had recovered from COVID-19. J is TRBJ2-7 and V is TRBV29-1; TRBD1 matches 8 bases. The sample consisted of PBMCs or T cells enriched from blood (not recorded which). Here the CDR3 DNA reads TGCAGCGTCCTCGGACAGGGTCCCCCCTACGAGCAGTACTTC. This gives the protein CSVLGQGPPYEQYF.